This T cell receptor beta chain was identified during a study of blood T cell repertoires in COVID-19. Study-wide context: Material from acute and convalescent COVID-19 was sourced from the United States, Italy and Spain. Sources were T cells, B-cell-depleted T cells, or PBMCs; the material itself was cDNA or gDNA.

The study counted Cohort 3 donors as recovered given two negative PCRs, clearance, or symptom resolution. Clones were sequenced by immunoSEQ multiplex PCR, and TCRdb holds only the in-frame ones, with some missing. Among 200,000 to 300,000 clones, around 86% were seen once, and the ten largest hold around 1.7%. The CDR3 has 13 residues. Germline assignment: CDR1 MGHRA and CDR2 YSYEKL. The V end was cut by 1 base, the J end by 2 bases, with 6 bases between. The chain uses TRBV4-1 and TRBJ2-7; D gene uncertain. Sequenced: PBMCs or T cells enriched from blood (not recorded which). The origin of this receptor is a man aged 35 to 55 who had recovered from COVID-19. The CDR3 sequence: CASSQAFAYEQYF. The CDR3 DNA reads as TGCGCCAGCAGCCAAGCTTTTGCCTACGAGCAGTACTTC.